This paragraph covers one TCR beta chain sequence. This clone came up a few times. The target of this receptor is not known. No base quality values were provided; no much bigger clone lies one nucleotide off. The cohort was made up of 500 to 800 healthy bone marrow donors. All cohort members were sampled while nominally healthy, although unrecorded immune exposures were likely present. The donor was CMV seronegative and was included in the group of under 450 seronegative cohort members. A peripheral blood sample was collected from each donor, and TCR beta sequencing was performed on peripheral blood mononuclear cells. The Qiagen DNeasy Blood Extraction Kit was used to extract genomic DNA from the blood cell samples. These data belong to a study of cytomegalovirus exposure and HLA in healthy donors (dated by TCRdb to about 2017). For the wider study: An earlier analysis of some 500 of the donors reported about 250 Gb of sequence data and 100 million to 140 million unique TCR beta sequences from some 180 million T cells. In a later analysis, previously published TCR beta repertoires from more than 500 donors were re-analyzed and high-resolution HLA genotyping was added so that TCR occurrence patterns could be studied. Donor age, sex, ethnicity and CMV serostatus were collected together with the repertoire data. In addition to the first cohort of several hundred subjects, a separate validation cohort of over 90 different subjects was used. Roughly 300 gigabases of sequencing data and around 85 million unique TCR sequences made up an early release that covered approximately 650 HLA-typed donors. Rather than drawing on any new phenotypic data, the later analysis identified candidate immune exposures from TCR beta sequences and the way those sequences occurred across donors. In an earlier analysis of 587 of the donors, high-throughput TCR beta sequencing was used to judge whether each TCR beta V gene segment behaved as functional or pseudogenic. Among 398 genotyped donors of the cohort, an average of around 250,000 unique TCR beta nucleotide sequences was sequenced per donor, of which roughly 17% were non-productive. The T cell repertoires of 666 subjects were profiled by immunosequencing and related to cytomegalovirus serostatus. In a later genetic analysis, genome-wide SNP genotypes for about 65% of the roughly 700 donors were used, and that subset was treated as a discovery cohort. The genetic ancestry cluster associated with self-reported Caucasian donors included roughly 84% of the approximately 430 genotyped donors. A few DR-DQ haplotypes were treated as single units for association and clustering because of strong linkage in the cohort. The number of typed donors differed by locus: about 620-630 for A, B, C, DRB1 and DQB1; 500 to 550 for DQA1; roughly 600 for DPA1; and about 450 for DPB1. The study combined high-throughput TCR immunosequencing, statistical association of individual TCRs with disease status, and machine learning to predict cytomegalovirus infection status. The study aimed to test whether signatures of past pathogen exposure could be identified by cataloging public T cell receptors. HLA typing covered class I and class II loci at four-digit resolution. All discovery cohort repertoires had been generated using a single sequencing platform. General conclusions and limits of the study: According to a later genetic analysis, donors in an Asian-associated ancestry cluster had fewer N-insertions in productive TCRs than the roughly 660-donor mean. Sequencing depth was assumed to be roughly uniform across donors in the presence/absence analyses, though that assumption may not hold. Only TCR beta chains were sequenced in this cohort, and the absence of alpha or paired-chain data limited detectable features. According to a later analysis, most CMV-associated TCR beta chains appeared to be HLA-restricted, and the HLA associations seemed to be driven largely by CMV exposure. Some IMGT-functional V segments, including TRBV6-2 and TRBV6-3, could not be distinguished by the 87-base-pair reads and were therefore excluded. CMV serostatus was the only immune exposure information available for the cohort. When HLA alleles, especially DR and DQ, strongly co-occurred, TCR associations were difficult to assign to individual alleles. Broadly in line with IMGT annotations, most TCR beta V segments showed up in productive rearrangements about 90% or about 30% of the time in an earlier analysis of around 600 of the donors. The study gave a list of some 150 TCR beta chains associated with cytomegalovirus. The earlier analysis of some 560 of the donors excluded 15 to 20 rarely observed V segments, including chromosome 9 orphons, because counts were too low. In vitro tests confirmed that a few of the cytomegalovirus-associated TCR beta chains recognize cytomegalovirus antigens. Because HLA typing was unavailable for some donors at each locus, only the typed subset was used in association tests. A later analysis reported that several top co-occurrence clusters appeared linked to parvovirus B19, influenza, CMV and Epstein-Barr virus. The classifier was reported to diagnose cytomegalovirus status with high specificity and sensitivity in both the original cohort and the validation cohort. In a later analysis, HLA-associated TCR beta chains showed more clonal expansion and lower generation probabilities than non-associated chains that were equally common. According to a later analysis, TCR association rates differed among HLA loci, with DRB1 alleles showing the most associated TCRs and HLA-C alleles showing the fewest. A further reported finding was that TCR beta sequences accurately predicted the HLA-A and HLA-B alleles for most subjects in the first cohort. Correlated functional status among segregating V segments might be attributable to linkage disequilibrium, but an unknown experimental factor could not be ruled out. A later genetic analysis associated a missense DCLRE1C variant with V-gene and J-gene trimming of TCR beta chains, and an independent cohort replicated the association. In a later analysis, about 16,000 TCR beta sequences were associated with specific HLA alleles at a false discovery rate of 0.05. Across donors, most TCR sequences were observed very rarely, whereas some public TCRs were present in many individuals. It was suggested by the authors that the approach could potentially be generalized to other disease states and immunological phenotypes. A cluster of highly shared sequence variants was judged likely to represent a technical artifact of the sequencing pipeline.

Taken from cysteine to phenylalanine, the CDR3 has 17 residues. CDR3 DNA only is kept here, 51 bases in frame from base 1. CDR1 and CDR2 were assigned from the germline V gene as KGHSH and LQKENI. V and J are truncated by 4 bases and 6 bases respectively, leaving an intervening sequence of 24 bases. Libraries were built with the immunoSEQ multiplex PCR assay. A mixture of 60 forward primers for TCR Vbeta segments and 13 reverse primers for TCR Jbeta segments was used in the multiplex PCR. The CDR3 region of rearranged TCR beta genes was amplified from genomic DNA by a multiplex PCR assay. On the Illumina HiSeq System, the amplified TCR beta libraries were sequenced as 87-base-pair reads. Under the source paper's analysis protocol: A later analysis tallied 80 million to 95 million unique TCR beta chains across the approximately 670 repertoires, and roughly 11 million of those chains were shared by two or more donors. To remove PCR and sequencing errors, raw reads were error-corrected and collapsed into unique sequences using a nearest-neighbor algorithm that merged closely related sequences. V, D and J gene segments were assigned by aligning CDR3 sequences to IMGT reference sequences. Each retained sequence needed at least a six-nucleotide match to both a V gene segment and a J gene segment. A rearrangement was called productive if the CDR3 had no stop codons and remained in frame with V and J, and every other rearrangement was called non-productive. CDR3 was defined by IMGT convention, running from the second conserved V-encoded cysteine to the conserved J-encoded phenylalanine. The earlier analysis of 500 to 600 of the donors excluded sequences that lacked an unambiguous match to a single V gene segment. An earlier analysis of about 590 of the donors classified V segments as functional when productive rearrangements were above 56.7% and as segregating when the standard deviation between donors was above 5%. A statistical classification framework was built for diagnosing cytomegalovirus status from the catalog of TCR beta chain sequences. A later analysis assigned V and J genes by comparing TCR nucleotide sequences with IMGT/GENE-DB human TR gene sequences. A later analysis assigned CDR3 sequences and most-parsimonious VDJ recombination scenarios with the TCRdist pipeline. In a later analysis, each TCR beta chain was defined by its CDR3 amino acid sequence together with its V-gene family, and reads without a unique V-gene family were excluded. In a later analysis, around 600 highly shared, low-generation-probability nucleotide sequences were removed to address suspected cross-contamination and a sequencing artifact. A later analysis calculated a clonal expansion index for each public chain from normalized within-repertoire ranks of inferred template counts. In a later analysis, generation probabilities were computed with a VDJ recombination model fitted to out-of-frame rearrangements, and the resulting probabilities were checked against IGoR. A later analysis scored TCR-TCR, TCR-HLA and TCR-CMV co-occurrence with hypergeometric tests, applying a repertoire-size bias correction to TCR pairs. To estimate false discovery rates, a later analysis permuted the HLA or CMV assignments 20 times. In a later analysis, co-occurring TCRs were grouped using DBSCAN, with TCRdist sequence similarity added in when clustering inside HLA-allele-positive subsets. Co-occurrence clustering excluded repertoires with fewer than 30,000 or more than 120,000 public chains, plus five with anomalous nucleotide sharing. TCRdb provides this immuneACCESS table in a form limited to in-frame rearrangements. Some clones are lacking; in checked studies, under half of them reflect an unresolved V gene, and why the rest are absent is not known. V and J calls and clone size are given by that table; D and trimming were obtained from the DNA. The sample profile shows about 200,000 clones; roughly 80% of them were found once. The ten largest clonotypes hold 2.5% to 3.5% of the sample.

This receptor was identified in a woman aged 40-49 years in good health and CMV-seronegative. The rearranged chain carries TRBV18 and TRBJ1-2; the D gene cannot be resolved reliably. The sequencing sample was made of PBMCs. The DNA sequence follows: TGTGCCAGCTCACGAAGCATGAATGGGCCCCAGGAGGATGGCTACACCTTC. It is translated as CASSRSMNGPQEDGYTF.